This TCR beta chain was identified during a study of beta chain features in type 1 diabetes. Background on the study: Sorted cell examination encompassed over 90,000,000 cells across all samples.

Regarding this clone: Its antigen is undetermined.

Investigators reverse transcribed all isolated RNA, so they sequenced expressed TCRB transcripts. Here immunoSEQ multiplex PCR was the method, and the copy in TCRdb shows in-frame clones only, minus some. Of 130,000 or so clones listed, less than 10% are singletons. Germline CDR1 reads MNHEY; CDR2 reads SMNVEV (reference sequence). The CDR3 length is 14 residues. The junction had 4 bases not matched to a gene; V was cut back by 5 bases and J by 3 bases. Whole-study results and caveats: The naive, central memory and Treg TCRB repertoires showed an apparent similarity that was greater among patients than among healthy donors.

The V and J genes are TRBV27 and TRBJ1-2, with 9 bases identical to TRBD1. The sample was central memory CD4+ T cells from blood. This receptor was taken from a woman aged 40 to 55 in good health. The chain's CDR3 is CASSGGQGYYGYTF. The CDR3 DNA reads TGTGCCAGCAGTGGGGGACAGGGCTACTATGGCTACACCTTC.